These 12 T cell receptor beta chains share one sample of origin, sequenced in a study of T cell clonality in common variable immunodeficiency. Points from the study as a whole: Reportedly, TCR beta sequences from common variable immunodeficiency showed fewer deletions and N-nucleotide insertions.

Sequenced by immunoSEQ multiplex PCR; TCRdb stores in-frame clones only, minus some. This repertoire holds 30,000 to 40,000 clones, and none appear only once. These receptors' targets are unknown. The source material was peripheral blood mononuclear cells. Receptors originate from a human donor with common variable immunodeficiency.

This clone was recorded many times. The CDR3 end lies 3 residues beyond the end of the read and is filled in from the germline J gene. J is TRBJ1-1 and V is TRBV6-1; 8 bases align to TRBD1. Germline V CDR1 and CDR2: MNHNS, SASEGT. The CDR3 has 15 residues. The V gene end was trimmed by 2 bases and the J gene end by 0 bases; junction bases not matched to a gene: 2. The CDR3 bases that were read are TGTGCCAGCAGTGAACAGGGGGCGATGAACACTGAA. Translation: CASSEQGAMNTE. Given in full, the CDR3 is CASSEQGAMNTEAFF.

This clone was recorded at least ten times. The read finishes 3 residues shy of the CDR3 end, and the germline J gene is used to complete it. The chain is built from TRBV5-1 and TRBJ2-7, with D possibly TRBD1 on 7 matching bases. The CDR3 runs 15 residues. Trimming shortened V by 4 bases and J by 2 bases, and 16 bases separated the two germline ends. From germline, CDR1 is SGHRS and CDR2 YFSETQ. The chain's CDR3 is CASSSWQGGAYEQYF. The part of the CDR3 DNA that was read is TGCGCCAGCAGCAGCTGGCAGGGGGGAGCCTACGAG.

This clone occurred many times. Read data end 3 residues before the CDR3 end; the end is taken from the germline J gene. The chain joins TRBV28 to TRBJ1-5; possibly TRBD1 for D (5 bases). Per germline, CDR1 MDHEN and CDR2 SYDVKM. The CDR3 covers 14 residues. V was trimmed by 10 bases and J by 1 base, leaving 14 bases between them. CDR3 in amino acids: CATGAFYSNQPQHF. The part of the CDR3 DNA that was read is TGTGCCACTGGGGCGTTTTACAGCAATCAGCCC.

In this sample, this clone turned up many times. Read sequence stops 3 residues before the CDR3 end, and the germline J gene provides the missing end. The chain employs TRBV6-2 or TRBV6-3 and TRBJ1-1; D not certain. CDR3 length equals 14 residues. The germline V and J ends were trimmed by 6 bases and 4 bases, with 15 bases remaining between them. CDR1 MNHEY and CDR2 SVGEGT come from the germline V gene. CDR3 sequence: CASRVDSAVTEAFF. The sequenced part of the CDR3 DNA is TGTGCCAGCAGAGTCGACTCCGCCGTCACTGAA.

This clone was picked up many times. The read ends 3 residues shy of where the CDR3 ends; the end is completed using the germline J gene. This chain connects TRBV7-6 to TRBJ2-1; 9 bases map to TRBD2. This CDR3 spans 15 amino acids. V trimming: 1 base; J trimming: 8 bases; junction bases outside the gene matches: 6. Germline V gene data show CDR1 as SGHVS and CDR2 as FNYEAQ. Incomplete CDR3 DNA: TGTGCCAGCAGCTTAGGAGGGACTAGCAGGGATGAG. It specifies CASSLGGTSRDE. The CDR3 in its entirety is CASSLGGTSRDEQFF.

The sample holds many counts of this clone. The read ends 3 residues shy of where the CDR3 ends; the end is completed using the germline J gene. The genes are TRBV7-2 and TRBJ1-2; 7 bases match TRBD1. V was clipped by 5 bases and J by 4 bases; unmatched bases: 7. The CDR3 runs 14 residues. CDR1 and CDR2 (germline): SGHTA, FQGNSA. CDR3 residues: CASSITGDGYGYTF. The covered CDR3 bases are TGTGCCAGCAGCATTACAGGGGATGGCTATGGC.

This clone has at least ten counts. The CDR3 end is not reached by the read, which stops 3 residues before it; the germline J gene fills it in. The chain employs TRBV28 and TRBJ2-7, with a tentative D call TRBD2 (6 bases). Trimming took off 4 bases at V and 3 bases at J, with 22 bases between the two ends. The germline V gene encodes CDR1 MDHEN and CDR2 SYDVKM. The CDR3 has 17 amino acids. Partial CDR3 DNA: TGTGCCAGCAGTTCGCCACGGGGGATCCGGGGAGACTACGAG. Its translation: CASSSPRGIRGDYE. The complete CDR3 protein is CASSSPRGIRGDYEQYF.

This clone was observed at least ten times. The sequence runs out 3 residues before the end of the CDR3; the remainder is reconstructed from the germline J gene. The V and J genes are TRBV29-1 and TRBJ2-5; 10 nucleotides match TRBD2. The CDR3 runs 15 residues. Germline CDR1 SQVTM, CDR2 ANQGSEA. The V and J ends lost 2 bases and 5 bases, in that order; junction bases with no gene match: 8. This CDR3 is CSVEKLAGVKETQYF. CDR3 bases read: TGCAGCGTTGAAAAGCTAGCGGGAGTTAAGGAGACC.

This clone was recorded at least ten times. Coverage ceases 3 residues before the CDR3 finishes, and the germline J gene fills in the end. This rearrangement joins TRBV28 to TRBJ2-7; the match to TRBD1 covers 7 bases. This CDR3 has 15 residues. V gave up 4 bases and J gave up 1 base; unmatched junction bases: 7. The germline V gene encodes CDR1 MDHEN and CDR2 SYDVKM. The covered CDR3 bases are TGTGCCAGCAGTTCCCAAGGCAGGGGGTCCTACGAG. Its translation: CASSSQGRGSYE. From start to end, the CDR3 is CASSSQGRGSYEQYF.

This clone was recorded many times. Read sequence stops 3 residues before the CDR3 end, and the germline J gene provides the missing end. This chain connects TRBV14 to TRBJ2-6; 7 bases line up with TRBD2. From germline, CDR1 is SGHDN and CDR2 FVKESK. The CDR3 loop spans 17 amino acids. Trimming removed 1 base from V and 0 bases from J; junction bases left unmatched: 3. The CDR3 reads CASSQVAGVSGANVLTF. Incomplete CDR3 DNA: TGTGCCAGCAGCCAAGTGGCGGGAGTCTCTGGGGCCAACGTC. Variable domain in full (rest from reference TRBV14 and TRBJ2-6): EAGVTQFPSHSVIEKGQTVTLRCDPISGHDNLYWYRRVMGKEIKFLLHFVKESKQDESGMPNNRFLAERTGGTYSTLKVQPAELEDSGVYFCASSQVAGVSGANVLTFGAGSRLTVL.

This clone was seen at least ten times. Coverage ceases 3 residues before the CDR3 finishes, and the germline J gene fills in the end. The chain couples TRBV6-1 to TRBJ1-1; the D is unclear. Trimming took off 4 bases at V and 4 bases at J, with 10 bases between the two ends. Germline V lookup: CDR1 MNHNS, CDR2 SASEGT. There are 13 residues in the CDR3. CDR3 bases read: TGTGCCAGCAGTGCGGCCCGGGGCACTGAA. This encodes CASSAARGTE. The full CDR3 protein is CASSAARGTEAFF.

This clone was detected only a few times. The CDR3 end falls 3 residues outside the read, so it is completed with the germline J gene. The V call is TRBV20-1, the J call TRBJ1-1; D ambiguous. The V end lost 3 bases, the J end lost 0 bases, and 11 bases lay between the germline ends. CDR3 length: 14 residues. CDR1 is DFQATT and CDR2 is SNEGSKA in the germline V gene (reference sequence). The sequenced part of the CDR3 DNA is TGCAGTGCTAGGTATTCTATCATGAACACTGAA. It specifies CSARYSIMNTE. The whole CDR3 is CSARYSIMNTEAFF.